The 22 T cell receptor beta chains reported below all come from one sample, sequenced in a study of molecular identifiers for immune sequencing clone quantification. Using its own MiXCR run on the PCR reads, TCRdb lists one record per CDR3 protein. The data contain approximately 680,000 distinct CDR3 sequences, about 25% of them singletons. Sequencing used naive CD8+ T cells from blood, with Jurkat cell RNA spiked in. The subset is: FACS-sorted CD8+CD4-CCR7+CD45RA+ naive T cells. These receptors were collected from a human donor in good health. Some libraries in this study had Jurkat cell RNA spiked in.

This clonotype was counted a few times. A single base separates this from a much larger clone, so it may be a read error. CDR3 bases: TGTGCCAGCAGCTCCAATCAGGGGGCGCAGCCCCAGTATTTT. Protein: CASSSNQGAQPQYF. The chain combines TRBV7-9 with TRBJ1-5, with TRBD1 matching 8 bases. The J call may not be correct, given that the DNA end is closer to TRBJ2-3. The CDR3 is 14 amino acids. In germline, CDR1 is SEHNR, CDR2 FQNEAQ (reference sequence).

The V call is TRBV20-1, the J call TRBJ1-1, with D possibly TRBD1 on 5 matching bases. The CDR3 contains 15 residues. V dropped 0 bases and J dropped 0 bases, with 11 bases sitting between them. Germline loops: CDR1 DFQATT, CDR2 SNEGSKA (reference sequence). The CDR3 nucleotides read TGCAGTGCTAGAGATGGGGGGAGCATGAACACTGAAGCTTTCTTT. Encoded protein: CSARDGGSMNTEAFF.

This clonotype was recorded at least ten times. J is TRBJ2-2 and V is TRBV2; possible D gene TRBD1, 5 bases. Trimming removed 9 bases at V and 0 bases at J, with 11 bases between. Germline V gives CDR1 SNHLY, CDR2 FYNNEI. The CDR3 has 14 amino acids. DNA of the CDR3: TGTGCCAGAGACAGTGAATCGAACACCGGGGAGCTGTTTTTT. Amino acid sequence: CARDSESNTGELFF.

Remarks on this clonotype: A single base separates this from a much larger clone, so it may be a read error. The gene calls are TRBV6-1 and TRBJ2-7, with D maybe TRBD1 (5 bases). The CDR3 loop spans 15 amino acids. Trimming took off 1 base at V and 0 bases at J, with 10 bases between the two ends. Germline V lookup: CDR1 MNHNS, CDR2 SASEGT. The CDR3 DNA reads as TGTGCCAGCAGTGAAGTCAGGGAAAGCTCCTACGAGCAGTACTTC. It is translated as CASSEVRESSYEQYF.

This clonotype has a count of ten or more. CDR3 sequence reads: CASSYTGTGGETQYF. CDR3 coding DNA: TGTGCCAGCAGCTATACCGGGACAGGGGGAGAGACCCAGTACTTC. This chain uses TRBV7-3 with TRBJ2-5, with 11 bases fitting TRBD1. The CDR3 extends over 15 amino acids. Per the germline V gene, CDR1 is SGHTA and CDR2 is FQGTGA. J was trimmed by 4 bases and V by 4 bases; bases with no gene match: 5.

This clonotype showed up many times. V gene TRBV7-9 combines with J gene TRBJ2-5; 7 bases match TRBD1. Germline CDR1 reads SEHNR; CDR2 reads FQNEAQ (reference sequence). With V trimmed by 5 bases and J by 5 bases, 8 bases remained unmatched. This CDR3 contains 14 residues. CDR3 sequence reads: CASSHRTGQETQYF. DNA for the CDR3: TGTGCCAGCAGCCACAGGACAGGTCAGGAGACCCAGTACTTC. Using reference TRBV7-9 and TRBJ2-5 for the parts outside the CDR3, the full variable domain is DTGVSQNPRHKITKRGQNVTFRCDPISEHNRLYWYRQTLGQGPEFLTYFQNEAQLEKSRLLSDRFSAERPKGSFSTLEIQRTEQGDSAMYLCASSHRTGQETQYFGPGTRLLVL.

In the case of this clonotype: A much larger clone is a single base away; this may be a read error. The genes are TRBV24-1 and TRBJ2-2; D unclear. V lost 5 bases, J lost 6 bases, and 9 bases lay in between. Germline loops: CDR1 KGHDR, CDR2 SFDVKD. This CDR3 is 13 amino acids long. This chain's CDR3 is CATSAGRAGELFF. CDR3 bases: TGTGCCACCAGTGCCGGAAGGGCCGGGGAGCTGTTTTTT.

The chain joins TRBV7-6 to TRBJ2-1; 9 nucleotides agree with TRBD2. The ends lost 5 bases at V and 7 bases at J; junction bases unmatched: 12. The CDR3 contains 16 residues. Germline V gene data show CDR1 as SGHVS and CDR2 as FNYEAQ. CDR3 protein: CASSPTTSGSKNEQFF. The CDR3 DNA sequence: TGTGCCAGCAGCCCGACGACTAGCGGATCTAAAAATGAGCAGTTCTTC.

This clonotype was picked up a small number of times. The V and J genes are TRBV15 and TRBJ2-1; D might be TRBD1 or TRBD2, each matching 6 bases. Trimming shortened V by 1 base and J by 7 bases, and 11 bases separated the two germline ends. The CDR3 length is 14 residues. Per the germline V gene, CDR1 is LNHNV and CDR2 is YYDKDF (reference sequence). The DNA of the CDR3 is TGTGCCACCAGCAGAGGATTAGGGGGGAATGAGCAGTTCTTC. It translates to CATSRGLGGNEQFF.

This clonotype was found a few times. The V call is TRBV7-9, the J call TRBJ1-1; TRBD1 matches 10 bases. V lost 5 bases and J lost 5; bases outside the gene matches: 5. Germline loops: CDR1 SEHNR, CDR2 FQNEAQ (reference sequence). The CDR3 is 14 residues long. Here the CDR3 DNA reads TGTGCCAGCAGCCAACGGACAGGGGGGACTGAAGCTTTCTTT. Translated, it gives CASSQRTGGTEAFF.

On this clonotype: A single base separates this from a much larger clone, so it may be a read error. This chain connects TRBV3-1 to TRBJ1-4, with a weak D call TRBD1 (5 bases). Germline V CDR1 and CDR2: LGHDT, YNNKEL (reference sequence). This CDR3 is built from 13 residues. The CDR3 spells CARSPDAGGKLFF. The CDR3 DNA reads as TGTGCCCGCAGCCCTGATGCCGGGGGAAAACTGTTTTTT. The full variable domain, rest sourced from reference TRBV3-1 and TRBJ1-4, is DTAVSQTPKYLVTQMGNDKSIKCEQNLGHDTMYWYKQDSKKFLKIMFSYNNKELIINETVPNRFSPKSPDKAHLNLHINSLELGDSAVYFCARSPDAGGKLFFGSGTQLSVL.

This sequence joins TRBV9 and TRBJ2-5; 7 nucleotides agree with TRBD1. Germline CDR1 reads SGDLS; CDR2 reads YYNGEE. This CDR3 contains 14 residues. J gave up 3 bases and V 0 bases, and 2 bases lay outside the gene matches. The CDR3 sequence is CASSVVGGEETQYF. For the CDR3, the DNA is TGTGCCAGCAGCGTAGTAGGGGGCGAAGAGACCCAGTACTTC. The full variable domain, in which reference TRBV9 and TRBJ2-5 provide the parts outside the CDR3, is DSGVTQTPKHLITATGQRVTLRCSPRSGDLSVYWYQQSLDQGLQFLIQYYNGEERAKGNILERFSAQQFPDLHSELNLSSLELGDSALYFCASSVVGGEETQYFGPGTRLLVL.

The J gene is TRBJ1-1, the V gene TRBV24-1; 9 bases map to TRBD1. The CDR3 length is 13 residues. Germline CDR1 and CDR2: KGHDR and SFDVKD. The trim removed 8 bases at V and 3 bases at J, leaving 3 bases unmatched. Here the CDR3 reads CATTRTGDTEAFF. CDR3 sequence (DNA): TGTGCCACCACTCGGACAGGGGACACTGAAGCTTTCTTT.

Concerning this clonotype itself: A much larger clone sits a single nucleotide away, making a read error possible. CDR3 in DNA: TGTGCCAGCAGTTTTTCGGCCCGGGGATTTGGGGAGACCCAGTACTTC. It yields the protein CASSFSARGFGETQYF. The V call is TRBV27, the J call TRBJ2-5; D is possibly TRBD2 (5 bases). V shed 3 bases and J shed 5 bases, with 19 bases lying between them. The CDR3 has 16 residues. Germline V gives CDR1 MNHEY, CDR2 SMNVEV (reference sequence).

This clonotype has more than one count but fewer than ten. V and J are TRBV7-3 and TRBJ2-1, with a possible D match to TRBD2 (6 bases). From germline, CDR1 is SGHTA and CDR2 FQGTGA. Trimming removed 1 base at V and 7 bases at J, with 20 bases between. This CDR3 contains 17 residues. CDR3 nucleotides: TGTGCCAGCAGCTTAATGCCCGCGGGGAAGGACATGAATGAGCAGTTCTTC. This sequence encodes CASSLMPAGKDMNEQFF. The full variable domain, its missing parts supplied by reference TRBV7-3 and TRBJ2-1, is GAGVSQTPSNKVTEKGKYVELRCDPISGHTALYWYRQSLGQGPEFLIYFQGTGAADDSGLPNDRFFAVRPEGSVSTLKIQRTERGDSAVYLCASSLMPAGKDMNEQFFGPGTRLTVL.

The J gene is TRBJ2-7, the V gene TRBV6-5, with 8 positions matching TRBD1. V trimming: 0 bases; J trimming: 2 bases; junction bases outside the gene matches: 3. The CDR3 sequence is 15 residues long. Germline CDR1 MNHEY, CDR2 SVGAGI. The CDR3 spells CASSYSTTGAYEQYF. In DNA form, the CDR3 reads TGTGCCAGCAGTTACTCGACGACAGGGGCCTACGAGCAGTACTTC.

The chain couples TRBV29-1 to TRBJ2-1; no definite D call. This CDR3 spans 16 amino acids. CDR1 is SQVTM, CDR2 ANQGSEA, per germline. Trimming pared 1 base from V and 4 bases from J, leaving 17 bases between. The chain's CDR3 is CSVEGVPLISYNEQFF. The CDR3 nucleotides read TGCAGCGTTGAAGGGGTTCCCCTTATCTCTTACAATGAGCAGTTCTTC.

The chain employs TRBV29-1 and TRBJ2-7; 13 bases fit TRBD2. The CDR3 has 19 amino acids. The V gene end was trimmed by 3 bases and the J gene end by 0 bases; junction bases not matched to a gene: 14. CDR1 and CDR2 from the germline V gene are SQVTM and ANQGSEA. The CDR3: CSVEVRLAGGYRTSYEQYF. In nucleotides, the CDR3 is TGCAGCGTTGAGGTTCGACTAGCGGGGGGTTACCGAACCTCCTACGAGCAGTACTTC.

As regards this clonotype: One end of the junction fails to match germline, which may point to a read error. The rearrangement links TRBV7-9 to TRBJ2-7, with 9 bases fitting TRBD2. In germline, CDR1 is SEHNR, CDR2 FQNEAQ (reference sequence). This CDR3 spans 15 amino acids. DNA for the CDR3: TGTGCCAGCACCCCGGGCGGGGGGGGATTGTACGGGCAGTACTTC. Its translation: CASTPGGGGLYGQYF. Combining the CDR3 with reference TRBV7-9 and TRBJ2-7 gives the whole variable domain DTGVSQNPRHKITKRGQNVTFRCDPISEHNRLYWYRQTLGQGPEFLTYFQNEAQLEKSRLLSDRFSAERPKGSFSTLEIQRTEQGDSAMYLCASTPGGGGLYGQYFGPGTRLTVT.

This clonotype was detected ten times or more. This chain joins TRBV5-5 and TRBJ2-5, with 9 bases that match TRBD1. V shed 3 bases and J 5 bases; nucleotides not matched to a gene: 8. Germline CDR1 is SGHKS and CDR2 is YYEKEE (reference sequence). The CDR3 loop spans 15 amino acids. CDR3 nucleotide sequence: TGTGCCAGCAGCTCCAGGACAGGGGCGGGTGAGACCCAGTACTTC. Amino acids: CASSSRTGAGETQYF.

This chain connects TRBV19 to TRBJ2-2; D is unresolved. V was pared by 6 bases and J by 6 bases, with 14 bases between. This CDR3 spans 14 amino acids. Germline assignment: CDR1 LNHDA and CDR2 SQIVND (reference sequence). CDR3 protein: CASRGLSGAGELFF. The CDR3 nucleotides read TGTGCCAGTAGGGGTCTAAGTGGGGCCGGGGAGCTGTTTTTT.

This clonotype has a count of ten or more. The chain has TRBV29-1 and TRBJ2-2; 8 bases agree with TRBD2. The V gene end was trimmed by 7 bases and the J gene end by 7 bases; junction bases not matched to a gene: 8. Germline V CDR1 and CDR2: SQVTM, ANQGSEA. This CDR3 is 13 amino acids long. CDR3 region: CSAQAGDFGELFF. CDR3 nucleotides: TGCAGCGCGCAAGCGGGAGATTTCGGGGAGCTGTTTTTT.